These 28 T cell receptor beta chains originate from one sample sequenced in a study of shared clonotypes between healthy human individuals. Profiling relied on immunoSEQ multiplex PCR, and the TCRdb table lists in-frame clones only, not all of them. Of around 1 million clones in the sample, around three quarters were seen once. What was sequenced was memory CD4+ T cells sorted from blood. Subset denoted: CD45RA-negative fraction. The receptor source for this set is a young man in good health.

V is TRBV18 and J is TRBJ2-7; TRBD2 is a possible D gene (6 bases). This CDR3 comprises 13 residues. With 2 bases removed from V and 3 bases from J, the gap between germline ends came to 8 bases. CDR1 is KGHSH, CDR2 LQKENI, per germline. CDR3 protein: CASSPKGLYEQYF. The DNA of the CDR3 is TGTGCCAGCTCACCAAAGGGACTCTACGAGCAGTACTTC.

This chain links TRBV5-5 with TRBJ1-4; perhaps TRBD1 as D (5 bases). This CDR3 is built from 14 residues. V was pared by 4 bases and J by 8 bases, with 15 bases between. From germline, CDR1 is SGHKS and CDR2 YYEKEE (reference sequence). CDR3 sequence reads: CASSPLGGLEKLFF. CDR3 in DNA: TGTGCCAGCAGCCCCCTGGGGGGGTTGGAAAAACTGTTTTTT.

V usage is TRBV10-3 and J usage is TRBJ2-3, with D uncertain. Germline V gene data show CDR1 as ENHRY and CDR2 as SYGVKD. CDR3 size: 13 residues. V dropped 3 bases and J dropped 5 bases, with 9 bases sitting between them. As DNA, the CDR3 is TGTGCCATCAGTGATACGGCAGGAGATACGCAGTATTTT. Its protein is CAISDTAGDTQYF.

A few counts support this clone. The chain recombines TRBV5-5 with TRBJ2-4, with D perhaps TRBD2 (5 bases). The CDR3 length is 14 residues. Germline assignment: CDR1 SGHKS and CDR2 YYEKEE (reference sequence). Trimming stripped 4 bases from V and 6 bases from J, with 14 bases between. The CDR3 bases are TGTGCCAGCAGCCCCAATTTGGGAGCAAACATTCAGTACTTC. Translation gives CASSPNLGANIQYF. Drawing the rest from reference TRBV5-5 and TRBJ2-4, the complete variable domain is DAGVTQSPTHLIKTRGQQVTLRCSPISGHKSVSWYQQVLGQGPQFIFQYYEKEERGRGNFPDRFSARQFPNYSSELNVNALLLGDSALYLCASSPNLGANIQYFGAGTRLSVL.

The chain combines TRBV5-1 with TRBJ1-3; a weak D match, TRBD1 (5 bases). CDR3 length: 15 amino acids. Per the germline V gene, CDR1 is SGHRS and CDR2 is YFSETQ. Trimming cost V 5 bases and J 1 base, with 13 bases left between them. For the CDR3, the DNA is TGCGCCAGCAGAAAGGGGACCGATTCTGGAAACACCATATATTTT. Translating it yields CASRKGTDSGNTIYF.

The J gene is TRBJ2-1, the V gene TRBV7-9; TRBD2 agrees at 11 bases. V lost 5 bases and J lost 4; bases outside the gene matches: 4. In germline, CDR1 is SEHNR, CDR2 FQNEAQ (reference sequence). The CDR3 length is 15 residues. CDR3 loop: CASSPWTSGYNEQFF. The CDR3 region has the DNA TGTGCCAGCAGCCCATGGACTAGCGGGTACAATGAGCAGTTCTTC.

This sequence joins TRBV10-3 and TRBJ2-6, with 9 bases fitting TRBD1. Germline V gene data show CDR1 as ENHRY and CDR2 as SYGVKD. Trimming removed 8 bases from V and 3 bases from J; junction bases left unmatched: 5. This CDR3 region has 15 residues. The CDR3 loop is CAIGEDRGGANVLTF. CDR3 coding DNA: TGTGCCATCGGAGAGGACAGGGGTGGGGCCAACGTCCTGACTTTC.

As to this clone: The same CDR3 is also encoded by other DNA sequences in this sample. The rearrangement links TRBV10-3 to TRBJ2-5, with D possibly matching TRBD2 (5 bases). The length of the CDR3 is 15 residues. Germline lookup yields CDR1 ENHRY and CDR2 SYGVKD. The V end lost 0 bases, the J end lost 1 base, and 9 bases lay between the germline ends. The CDR3 here is CAISESGLIQETQYF. In DNA, the CDR3 is TGTGCCATCAGTGAGTCAGGACTGATCCAAGAGACCCAGTACTTC.

Only one count was recorded for this clone. This chain uses TRBV5-6 with TRBJ2-1, with TRBD2 identical over 7 bases. The CDR3 has 16 amino acids. From germline, CDR1 is SGHDT and CDR2 YYEEEE. The J segment lost 8 bases and the V segment lost 0 bases, leaving 11 bases of the junction unmatched. This CDR3 is CASSLAGLAVRYEQFF. The CDR3, as DNA: TGTGCCAGCAGCTTGGCGGGGCTAGCGGTACGTTATGAGCAGTTCTTC.

This clone has only a few counts. The gene calls are TRBV28 and TRBJ2-2; D is uncertain. Trimming took off 10 bases at V and 4 bases at J, with 7 bases between the two ends. The CDR3 runs to 11 residues. Germline CDR1 and CDR2: MDHEN and SYDVKM. CDR3 nucleotide sequence: TGTGCCACCTTGGGCACCGGGGAGCTGTTTTTT. Its translation is CATLGTGELFF.

CDR3 DNA sequence: TGTGCCAGCTTCCGTGAGGGGCGCGTTCAGCCCCAGCATTTT. This encodes CASFREGRVQPQHF. This chain uses TRBV18 with TRBJ1-5; possibly TRBD1 for D (5 bases). The CDR3 spans 14 residues. Germline-derived CDR1 and CDR2 are KGHSH and LQKENI. Trimming pared 7 bases from V and 6 bases from J, leaving 16 bases between.

The rearrangement uses TRBV6-1 and TRBJ2-4; 11 bases are a match to TRBD1. The CDR3 sequence is 19 residues long. In germline, CDR1 is MNHNS, CDR2 SASEGT. With 3 bases clipped from V and 0 bases from J, the junction kept 10 bases outside the gene matches. The CDR3 loop reads CASSDRSGTGGLAKNIQYF. For the CDR3, the DNA is TGTGCCAGCAGTGATCGTTCCGGGACAGGGGGTCTAGCCAAAAACATTCAGTACTTC.

V usage is TRBV10-3 and J usage is TRBJ1-2; no clear D. V dropped 3 bases and J dropped 8 bases, with 13 bases sitting between them. Germline assignment: CDR1 ENHRY and CDR2 SYGVKD. The length of the CDR3 is 13 residues. CDR3 in DNA: TGTGCCATCAGTGATGAAAGGACGAGGGGCTACACCTTC. This translates into CAISDERTRGYTF.

This clone was seen only a few times. The chain carries TRBV15 and TRBJ2-1; D ambiguous. The CDR3 is 15 residues long. Germline CDR1 LNHNV, CDR2 YYDKDF (reference sequence). The V and J ends lost 1 base and 4 bases respectively, with 11 bases between them. CDR3 amino acids: CATSRALGGYNEQFF. In nucleotides, the CDR3 is TGTGCCACCAGCAGAGCCCTGGGTGGATACAATGAGCAGTTCTTC.

The rearrangement uses TRBV30 and TRBJ1-3; D is uncertain. Germline CDR1 GTSNPN, CDR2 SVGIG (reference sequence). The CDR3 loop spans 13 amino acids. Trimming pared 0 bases from V and 0 bases from J, leaving 3 bases between. The CDR3 DNA is TGTGCCTGGAGTGTCAACTCTGGAAACACCATATATTTT. Amino acid sequence: CAWSVNSGNTIYF. Based on the CDR3 plus reference TRBV30 and TRBJ1-3, the full variable domain is SQTIHQWPATLVQPVGSPLSLECTVEGTSNPNLYWYRQAAGRGLQLLFYSVGIGQISSEVPQNLSASRPQDRQFILSSKKLLLSDSGFYLCAWSVNSGNTIYFGEGSWLTVV.

V and J are TRBV11-1 and TRBJ2-7, with D perhaps given as TRBD1 or TRBD2 (7 bases each). V lost 5 bases, J lost 3 bases, and 14 bases lay in between. The germline CDR1 and CDR2 sequences are SGHAT and FQDESV (reference sequence). This CDR3 spans 14 amino acids. The CDR3 is CASSRGAGGYEQYF. The DNA of the CDR3 is TGTGCCAGCAGCCGGGGGGCAGGGGGCTACGAGCAGTACTTC.

This clone was counted between two and nine times. V gene TRBV6-1 combines with J gene TRBJ1-5; D unresolved. Germline V gene data show CDR1 as MNHNS and CDR2 as SASEGT. Trimming took off 4 bases at V and 12 bases at J, with 10 bases between the two ends. This CDR3 is built from 11 residues. The CDR3 DNA reads as TGTGCCAGCAGTGTGGGTCCGCGCCAGCATTTT. Translation gives CASSVGPRQHF.

This clone came up once. The chain uses TRBV7-2 and TRBJ1-6, with D unresolved. Looked up from germline, CDR1 is SGHTA and CDR2 is FQGNSA. The CDR3 has 12 amino acids. The V and J ends lost 3 bases and 11 bases respectively, with 8 bases between them. DNA for the CDR3: TGTGCCAGCAGCTTGCGGGGTGCACCCCTCCACTTT. Protein: CASSLRGAPLHF.

This sequence joins TRBV5-6 and TRBJ2-1; D not resolved. Per germline, CDR1 SGHDT and CDR2 YYEEEE. V lost 2 bases and J lost 4, with 7 bases in between. The CDR3 runs to 13 residues. DNA for the CDR3: TGTGCCAGCAGCTTATTGCGGTACAATGAGCAGTTCTTC. Its protein is CASSLLRYNEQFF.

This clone showed up just a few times. The chain employs TRBV2 and TRBJ1-5; 10 bases line up with TRBD1. The CDR3 has 16 amino acids. Trimming removed 8 bases from V and 9 bases from J; junction bases left unmatched: 16. Per germline, CDR1 SNHLY and CDR2 FYNNEI. This CDR3 reads CASRGQGVDGGSPQHF. The CDR3 DNA is TGTGCCAGCCGCGGACAGGGGGTCGATGGAGGATCGCCCCAGCATTTT.

The chain links TRBV5-1 to TRBJ1-6; 7 positions match TRBD1. J gave up 6 bases and V 4 bases, and 10 bases lay outside the gene matches. The CDR3 consists of 16 residues. Germline lookup yields CDR1 SGHRS and CDR2 YFSETQ. CDR3 sequence: CASSQLSGQVNSPLHF. CDR3 nucleotide sequence: TGCGCCAGCAGCCAACTTTCTGGACAGGTTAATTCACCCCTCCACTTT.

As regards this clone: Within the sample, other DNA sequences also encode this same CDR3. The V call is TRBV9, the J call TRBJ2-6; TRBD1 matches at 10 bases. Germline V gives CDR1 SGDLS, CDR2 YYNGEE. This CDR3 spans 17 amino acids. V trimming: 3 bases; J trimming: 0 bases; junction bases outside the gene matches: 3. CDR3 sequence reads: CASSEGQGFSGANVLTF. The CDR3 DNA follows: TGTGCCAGCAGCGAGGGACAGGGGTTCTCTGGGGCCAACGTCCTGACTTTC.

The J gene is TRBJ2-1, the V gene TRBV4-3, with a possible D match to TRBD1 (6 bases). From germline, CDR1 is LGHNA and CDR2 YSLEER. This CDR3 has 14 residues. V dropped 0 bases and J dropped 4 bases, with 7 bases sitting between them. CDR3 DNA sequence: TGCGCCAGCAGCCAAGACAGGGGTTACAATGAGCAGTTCTTC. Translation: CASSQDRGYNEQFF.

The CDR3 reads CASRIHQTGQPQHF. CDR3 nucleotides: TGTGCCAGCAGGATCCACCAAACGGGACAGCCCCAGCATTTT. This chain uses TRBV6-4 with TRBJ1-5; D not certain. Looked up from germline, CDR1 is MRHNA and CDR2 is SNTAGT. V was clipped by 6 bases and J by 7 bases, with 16 bases between them. CDR3 length equals 14 residues.

The chain uses TRBV6-4 and TRBJ2-1, with 12 bases identical to TRBD2. The CDR3 totals 15 residues. The V and J ends lost 5 bases and 7 bases, in that order; junction bases with no gene match: 6. Per the germline V gene, CDR1 is MRHNA and CDR2 is SNTAGT. The CDR3 nucleotides read TGTGCCAGCAGTCTAGCGGGAGGGCCTGGAAATGAGCAGTTCTTC. Translated: CASSLAGGPGNEQFF.

Written as DNA, the CDR3 is TGTGCCAGCAGTCTCGCCGGGACAGGGACGTTACTCTCCTACGAGCAGTACTTC. Residues: CASSLAGTGTLLSYEQYF. The chain uses TRBV28 and TRBJ2-7, with 9 bases lining up with TRBD1. Germline CDR1 MDHEN, CDR2 SYDVKM. V trimming: 5 bases; J trimming: 0 bases; junction bases outside the gene matches: 14. The CDR3 contains 18 residues.

The chain has TRBV5-1 and TRBJ1-2; no definite D call. The CDR3 has 16 residues. Trimming stripped 1 base from V and 0 bases from J, with 13 bases between. Germline V gives CDR1 SGHRS, CDR2 YFSETQ. CDR3 coding DNA: TGCGCCAGCAGCTTGAGGCCCGGCTTAACTAACTATGGCTACACCTTC. Translated, it gives CASSLRPGLTNYGYTF.

The chain links TRBV5-1 to TRBJ1-6, with a tentative D call TRBD1 (6 bases). Per germline, CDR1 SGHRS and CDR2 YFSETQ. The CDR3 extends over 12 amino acids. Trimming cost V 0 bases and J 18 bases, with 13 bases left between them. CDR3 coding DNA: TGCGCCAGCAGCTTGGAGGGGGGGACCCACCACTTT. It encodes CASSLEGGTHHF.